Sequencing of this T cell receptor (beta chain) was carried out in a study of Graves' ophthalmopathy and Graves' hyperthyroidism. Study-level points and caveats: The 13-signature model separated ophthalmopathy from stable hyperthyroidism at approximately 91% sensitivity and almost 83% specificity. Among expanded thyroid clonotypes above 0.001 frequency, most also occurred in blood.

In this cohort, patients with other autoimmune diseases, uncontrolled infections, pregnancy or lactation were excluded. The PBMCs were taken from around 9.1 ml of fresh peripheral blood. Investigators amplified TCR beta CDR3 regions from RNA transcripts. Investigators did first-round RT-PCR with HTBI primers, then second-round multiplex PCR. TCRdb re-called the multiplex PCR reads with MiXCR, one entry per CDR3 protein. The table lists more than 300,000 distinct CDR3 sequences, 15% of them singletons. The CDR3 length is 15 residues. The germline V and J ends were trimmed by 5 bases and 3 bases, with 16 bases remaining between them. Germline V gene lookup returns CDR1 SGHTA and CDR2 FQGNSA. This clonotype was seen repeatedly, ten times or more. Its antigen is unknown.

The sequence came from a woman younger than 30 with stable Graves' hyperthyroidism. The sample was peripheral blood. The rearrangement links TRBV7-2 to TRBJ1-1; possibly TRBD1 for D (5 bases). The DNA for the CDR3 is TGTGCCAGCAGCCCAAAACAGGCTGGGGACACTGAAGCTTTCTTT. It translates to CASSPKQAGDTEAFF.